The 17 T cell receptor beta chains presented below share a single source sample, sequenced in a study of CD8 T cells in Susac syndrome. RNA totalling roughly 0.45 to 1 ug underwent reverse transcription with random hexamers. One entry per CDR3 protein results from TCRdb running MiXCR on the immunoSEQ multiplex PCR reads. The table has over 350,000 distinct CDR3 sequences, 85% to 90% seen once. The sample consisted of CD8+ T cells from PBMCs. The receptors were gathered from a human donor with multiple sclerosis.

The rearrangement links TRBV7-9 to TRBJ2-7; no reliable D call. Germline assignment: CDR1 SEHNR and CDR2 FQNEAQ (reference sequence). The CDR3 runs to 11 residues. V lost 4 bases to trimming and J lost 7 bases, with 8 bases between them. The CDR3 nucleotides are TGTGCCAGCAGCTCGCCATTGGAGCAGTACTTC. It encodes CASSSPLEQYF.

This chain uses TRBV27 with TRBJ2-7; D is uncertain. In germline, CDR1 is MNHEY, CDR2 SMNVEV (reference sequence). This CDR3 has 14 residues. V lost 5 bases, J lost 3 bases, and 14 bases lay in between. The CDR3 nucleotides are TGTGCCAGCAGTCATGGCGGTCTAGACTACGAGCAGTACTTC. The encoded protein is CASSHGGLDYEQYF.

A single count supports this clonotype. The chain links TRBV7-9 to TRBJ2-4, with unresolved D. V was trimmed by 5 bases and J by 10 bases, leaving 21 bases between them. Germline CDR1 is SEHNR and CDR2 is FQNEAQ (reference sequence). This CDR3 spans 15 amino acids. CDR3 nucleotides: TGTGCCAGCAGCCCACTTACAGACGTCTTCTCTATTCAGTACTTC. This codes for CASSPLTDVFSIQYF.

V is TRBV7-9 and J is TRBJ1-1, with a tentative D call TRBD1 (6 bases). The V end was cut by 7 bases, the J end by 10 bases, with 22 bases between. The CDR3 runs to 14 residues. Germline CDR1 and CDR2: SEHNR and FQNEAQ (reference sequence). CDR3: CASTVTGNPLGAFF. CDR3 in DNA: TGTGCCAGCACCGTTACAGGGAACCCCTTGGGAGCTTTCTTT.

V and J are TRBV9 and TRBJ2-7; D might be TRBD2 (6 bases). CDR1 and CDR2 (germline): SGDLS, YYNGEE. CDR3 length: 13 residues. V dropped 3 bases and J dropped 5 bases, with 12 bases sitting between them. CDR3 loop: CASSGDSPHEQYF. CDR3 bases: TGTGCCAGCAGCGGGGACTCGCCCCACGAGCAGTACTTC.

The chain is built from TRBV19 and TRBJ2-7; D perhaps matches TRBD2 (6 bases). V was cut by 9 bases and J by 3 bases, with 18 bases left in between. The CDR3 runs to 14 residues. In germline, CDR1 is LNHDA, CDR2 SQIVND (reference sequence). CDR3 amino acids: CASGPGTLIYEQYF. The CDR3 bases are TGTGCCAGCGGGCCCGGGACTCTTATCTACGAGCAGTACTTC.

The CDR3 protein is CASSQATGNLLDEQFF. The CDR3 coding sequence is TGCGCCAGCAGCCAAGCGACAGGGAACCTTCTGGATGAGCAGTTCTTC. This chain connects TRBV4-1 to TRBJ2-1; 7 positions agree with TRBD1. J was trimmed by 8 bases and V by 1 base; bases with no gene match: 11. The CDR3 has 16 amino acids. Germline V CDR1 and CDR2: MGHRA, YSYEKL.

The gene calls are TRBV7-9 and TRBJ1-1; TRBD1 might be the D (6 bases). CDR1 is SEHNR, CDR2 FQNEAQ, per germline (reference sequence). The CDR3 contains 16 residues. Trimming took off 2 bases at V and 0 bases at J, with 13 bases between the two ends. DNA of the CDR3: TGTGCCAGCAGCTTAACCCCCACAGGGATGAACACTGAAGCTTTCTTT. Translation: CASSLTPTGMNTEAFF.

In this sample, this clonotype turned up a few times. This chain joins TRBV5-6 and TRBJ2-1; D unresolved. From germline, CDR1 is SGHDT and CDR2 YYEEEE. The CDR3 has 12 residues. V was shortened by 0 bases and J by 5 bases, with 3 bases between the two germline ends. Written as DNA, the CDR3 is TGTGCCAGCAGCTTGGCCCACAATGAGCAGTTCTTC. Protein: CASSLAHNEQFF.

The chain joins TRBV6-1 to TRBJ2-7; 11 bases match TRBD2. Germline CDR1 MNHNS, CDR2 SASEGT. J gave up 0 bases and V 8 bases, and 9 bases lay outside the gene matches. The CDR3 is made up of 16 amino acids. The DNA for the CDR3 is TGTGCCAGCCATTGGACTAGCGGGTCCTACTCCTACGAGCAGTACTTC. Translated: CASHWTSGSYSYEQYF.

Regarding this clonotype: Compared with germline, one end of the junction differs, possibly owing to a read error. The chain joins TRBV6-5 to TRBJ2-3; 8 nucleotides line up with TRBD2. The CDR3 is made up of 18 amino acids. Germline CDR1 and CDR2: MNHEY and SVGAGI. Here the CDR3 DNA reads TGTGACAGCAGTTACTCTGGTCTCTTAGCGGGATACACAGATACGCAGTATTTT. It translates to CDSSYSGLLAGYTDTQYF.

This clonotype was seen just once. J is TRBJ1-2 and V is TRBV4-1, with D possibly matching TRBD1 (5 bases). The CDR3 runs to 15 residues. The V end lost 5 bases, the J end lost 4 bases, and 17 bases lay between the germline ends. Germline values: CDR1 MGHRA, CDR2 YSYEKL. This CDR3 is CASSSIPYDSYGYTF. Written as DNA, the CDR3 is TGCGCCAGCAGCTCTATTCCCTATGACAGCTATGGCTACACCTTC.

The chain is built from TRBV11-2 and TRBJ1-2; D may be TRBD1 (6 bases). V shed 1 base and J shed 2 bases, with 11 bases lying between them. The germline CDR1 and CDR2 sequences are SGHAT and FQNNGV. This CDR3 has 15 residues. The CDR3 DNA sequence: TGTGCCAGCAGCTTAGTAACAGGGTCAAACTATGGCTACACCTTC. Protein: CASSLVTGSNYGYTF. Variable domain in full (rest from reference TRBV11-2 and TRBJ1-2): EAGVAQSPRYKIIEKRQSVAFWCNPISGHATLYWYQQILGQGPKLLIQFQNNGVVDDSQLPKDRFSAERLKGVDSTLKIQPAKLEDSAVYLCASSLVTGSNYGYTFGSGTRLTVV.

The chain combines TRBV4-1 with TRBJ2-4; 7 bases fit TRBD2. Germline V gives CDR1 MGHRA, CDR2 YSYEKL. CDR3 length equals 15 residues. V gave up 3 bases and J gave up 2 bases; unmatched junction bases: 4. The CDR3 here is CASSQLAVTKNIQYF. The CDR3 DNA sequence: TGCGCCAGCAGCCAGCTAGCGGTGACCAAAAACATTCAGTACTTC.

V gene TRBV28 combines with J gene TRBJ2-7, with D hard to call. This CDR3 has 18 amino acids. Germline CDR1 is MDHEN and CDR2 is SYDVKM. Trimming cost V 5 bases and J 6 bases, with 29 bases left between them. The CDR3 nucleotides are TGTGCCAGCAGTCCTCGCGTGGACCTTACCATTGAACCCCTCGAGCAGTACTTC. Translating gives CASSPRVDLTIEPLEQYF.

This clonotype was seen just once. This CDR3 reads CASSLRTEDSYEQYF. In DNA, the CDR3 is TGCGCCAGCAGCTTGAGGACAGAAGACTCCTACGAGCAGTACTTC. The chain carries TRBV5-1 and TRBJ2-7; TRBD1 might be the D (6 bases). The CDR3 length is 15 residues. V was trimmed by 1 base and J by 0 bases, leaving 11 bases between them. In germline, CDR1 is SGHRS, CDR2 YFSETQ. The whole variable domain, filled in from reference TRBV5-1 and TRBJ2-7, reads KAGVTQTPRYLIKTRGQQVTLSCSPISGHRSVSWYQQTPGQGLQFLFEYFSETQRNKGNFPGRFSGRQFSNSRSEMNVSTLELGDSALYLCASSLRTEDSYEQYFGPGTRLTVT.

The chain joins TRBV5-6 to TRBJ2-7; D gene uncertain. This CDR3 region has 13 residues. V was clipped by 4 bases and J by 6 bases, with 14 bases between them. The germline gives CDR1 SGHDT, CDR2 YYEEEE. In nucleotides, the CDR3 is TGTGCCAGCAGCATTTCAGGATCGGCCGAGCAGTACTTC. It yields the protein CASSISGSAEQYF. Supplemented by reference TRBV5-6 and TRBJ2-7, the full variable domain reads DAGVTQSPTHLIKTRGQQVTLRCSPKSGHDTVSWYQQALGQGPQFIFQYYEEEERQRGNFPDRFSGHQFPNYSSELNVNALLLGDSALYLCASSISGSAEQYFGPGTRLTVT.